This T cell receptor (beta chain) comes out of a study of Ad26.COV2.S vaccination and SARS-CoV-2 variants. Looking at the study overall: Intramuscular Ad26.COV2.S doses were given once or twice, 56 days apart.

Study findings and constraints: Analyses that measured TCR breadth and depth may have underestimated total T cell responses.

Profiled with immunoSEQ multiplex PCR; TCRdb holds only in-frame clones, not every one. The sample consists of a few hundred thousand clones, about four fifths of them appearing once. The CDR3 sequence is 12 residues long. The V end lost 5 bases, the J end lost 4 bases, and 6 bases lay between the germline ends. Stated treatment: some 20 received Ad26.COV2.S at low or high dose, single or two shots; 5 received placebo; per-sample allocation not given. Repertoires come from day 63 after the first vaccine or placebo injection. The donor's status was that of an adult aged 18-55 years in Boston. A note on this clone: Its target is unknown.

Sequenced material: peripheral blood, taken in a trial of Ad26.COV2.S vaccine versus placebo. V usage is TRBV12-3 or TRBV12-4 and J usage is TRBJ2-1, with D unresolved. The origin of this receptor is a person aged 18-65 years who received the Ad26.COV2.S COVID-19 vaccine or a placebo. Written as DNA, the CDR3 is TGTGCCAGCAGTGCTAGGTACAATGAGCAGTTCTTC. Protein product: CASSARYNEQFF.